Listed here are 6 T cell receptor beta chains from one sample, sequenced in a study of blood T cell repertoires in COVID-19. Repertoires were generated with immunoSEQ multiplex PCR, while TCRdb's copy carries only in-frame clones and drops some. The sample gives approximately 120,000 clones, 85% to 90% of which show up once; approximately 1% is in the top ten. The sample was peripheral blood. Receptors originate from a human donor in a cohort sampled during active COVID-19.

This rearrangement joins TRBV24-1 to TRBJ2-5; possible D gene TRBD1, 5 bases. There are 17 residues in the CDR3. V lost 1 base and J 5 bases, leaving 19 bases between the germline ends. Per germline, CDR1 KGHDR and CDR2 SFDVKD. The CDR3 spells CATSDFRVAAGRETQYF. The CDR3 coding sequence is TGTGCCACCAGTGATTTTCGAGTAGCTGCAGGGCGCGAGACCCAGTACTTC.

This chain links TRBV5-1 with TRBJ2-7; a weak D match, TRBD2 (6 bases). CDR1 is SGHRS and CDR2 is YFSETQ in the germline V gene. The CDR3 extends over 14 amino acids. V was shortened by 3 bases and J by 2 bases, with 12 bases between the two germline ends. CDR3 residues: CASSWGDRPYEQYF. DNA of the CDR3: TGCGCCAGCAGCTGGGGGGACCGGCCCTACGAGCAGTACTTC.

The DNA of the CDR3 is TGTGCCAGCAGTCCAAACAGGGCGAGGGGCTATGGCTACACCTTC. Residues: CASSPNRARGYGYTF. The rearrangement uses TRBV6-5 and TRBJ1-2; tentatively, D is TRBD1 (6 bases). The CDR3 is made up of 15 amino acids. Per the germline V gene, CDR1 is MNHEY and CDR2 is SVGAGI. Deletions cut 5 bases from V and 4 bases from J, with 17 bases between.

This clone was seen only once. The chain is built from TRBV20-1 and TRBJ2-7; the D is unclear. Deletions cut 3 bases from V and 4 bases from J, with 7 bases between. The CDR3 has 11 amino acids. CDR1 is DFQATT, CDR2 SNEGSKA, per germline (reference sequence). This chain's CDR3 is CSASSVYEQYF. CDR3 coding DNA: TGCAGTGCTAGTTCAGTTTACGAGCAGTACTTC.

Note on this clone: Other nucleotide sequences in the sample specify the same CDR3. This chain connects TRBV20-1 to TRBJ2-7; D is perhaps TRBD1 (5 bases). The CDR3 has 11 amino acids. Germline assignment: CDR1 DFQATT and CDR2 SNEGSKA (reference sequence). Trimming took off 2 bases at V and 3 bases at J, with 5 bases between the two ends. CDR3 in amino acids: CSARQGYEQYF. CDR3 nucleotides: TGCAGTGCTAGACAGGGCTACGAGCAGTACTTC.

The chain employs TRBV5-1 and TRBJ2-1, with 15 bases aligning to TRBD2. This CDR3 contains 18 residues. Trimming at V came to 2 bases and at J to 1 base, leaving 4 bases not matched to a gene. The germline V gene has CDR1 SGHRS and CDR2 YFSETQ. The CDR3 sequence is CASSFGLAGGRSYNEQFF. The CDR3 DNA follows: TGCGCCAGCAGCTTCGGACTAGCGGGGGGGCGGTCCTACAATGAGCAGTTCTTC.